This T cell receptor (beta chain) appears in the sequencing data of a study of blood T cell dynamics during melanoma immunotherapy (dated by TCRdb to 2020 to 2021). With regard to the full study: Patients had metastatic melanoma and received first-line pembrolizumab or nivolumab plus ipilimumab as standard of care in the United Kingdom. To identify early correlates of response, the study profiled peripheral T cell receptor repertoires in patients with metastatic melanoma before and after one cycle of checkpoint inhibitor therapy. The training cohort consisted of consecutive patients, while an additional independent group of patients from the same centre was pooled to form an external validation set. On the study overall, not on this receptor specifically: A bifurcated reorganization of the PBMC repertoire at W3, with increased clonality or increased diversity, was observed in patients who later achieved disease control, unlike in progressors. Whether the T cell clones driving repertoire changes were melanoma-specific or reflected general immune activation could not be determined in the study. The relatively small sample size was acknowledged as something that could potentially limit how far the results can be generalized.

Every bulk PBMC sample was loaded with the same fixed amount of around 400 ng of DNA. TCR beta CDR3 sequences were amplified from genomic DNA with the immunoSEQ TCRb Assay kit following manufacturer instructions. The KAPA Library Quantification Kit for Illumina platforms was used to quantify the pooled libraries by qPCR. Sequencing of the pooled libraries was done on an Illumina NextSeq 500, with clustering at about 0.6-1.1 pM. As for the authors' bioinformatics: Analysis of the TCR data relied on immunoSEQ ANALYZER and the R LymphoSeq package. A rearrangement efficiency score was calculated as productive divided by the sum of productive and non-productive CDR3 sequences. Clonality was measured with the Gini coefficient and diversity with the Renyi index at alpha=1, and both measures were compared pairwise between timepoints within each patient. In LymphoSeq, clonal relatedness was computed using an edit distance of 3, and repertoire similarity was computed using the Bhattacharyya coefficient. To classify response, a linear discriminant analysis based on week-3 changes in clonality and diversity was built using the R MASS and caret packages. Held by TCRdb, this immuneACCESS table contains in-frame sequences only and omits some clones. Under half of the omission traces to an unresolved V gene where checked; the cause of the rest is unknown. That table gives V, J and clone size, and the DNA gave D and trimming. The sample records more than 10,000 clones, almost 85% of which are singletons. The ten top clones hold about 15% of the sample.

Of note for this clone: Its antigen is not yet known. No base quality information exists; no much larger clone differs at one position.

Taken with the paper, the label for time point translates to: pre-treatment baseline. Blood was sampled before treatment (T0) and at week 3 (W3), after the first cycle of checkpoint blockade. Except for a couple of patients with rapid clinical progression, response was assessed 12 weeks after the first infusion by RECIST 1.1; disease control meant complete response, partial response or stable disease. Patients with prior systemic cancer treatment, concomitant immunosuppressant therapy or synchronous other active malignancies were excluded. TCR beta was sequenced in both bulk PBMC and plasma cell-free DNA in order to track circulating cells as well as T cell turnover. Lymphoprep and SepMate tubes were used to isolate PBMC from blood, and red cell lysis was then performed. DNA from PBMC and sorted T cell subsets was extracted with QIAamp DNA Blood Mini kits. Deletion took 4 bases off V and 1 base off J, with a span of 11 bases between the germline ends. The germline V gene sets CDR1 to SGHAT and CDR2 to FQNNGV. The CDR3 sequence holds 15 residues, the cysteine and phenylalanine included. The retained sequence is limited to the CDR3, 45 bases, with the frame set at the first base.

The receptor comes from a human donor with melanoma. The rearrangement joined TRBV11-2 to TRBJ2-1; the D gene is possibly TRBD1 or TRBD2, with 6 bases matching each. The sequences come from blood, collected from a patient treated with checkpoint blockade. The CDR3 region reads CASSSGGLSYNEQFF. DNA sequence: TGTGCCAGCAGCTCTGGGGGGCTGTCCTACAATGAGCAGTTCTTC.